These 9 T cell receptor beta chains were all obtained from the same sample, sequenced in a study of blood T cell repertoires in COVID-19. The data were produced by immunoSEQ multiplex PCR, yet TCRdb's version contains in-frame clones alone and is incomplete. The sample consists of about 120,000 clones, approximately 84% of them appearing once. The specimen was peripheral blood. Receptors were obtained from a man in his 70s with active or convalescent COVID-19.

The gene calls are TRBV28 and TRBJ2-5; 10 bases align to TRBD2. The CDR3 is made up of 16 amino acids. V gave up 2 bases and J gave up 5 bases; unmatched junction bases: 8. Germline loops: CDR1 MDHEN, CDR2 SYDVKM. CDR3 nucleotide sequence: TGTGCCAGCAGTTTAGTAGCGGGAGGATCTTGGGAGACCCAGTACTTC. Translating gives CASSLVAGGSWETQYF.

The gene calls are TRBV6-5 and TRBJ1-5; no firm D call. The CDR3 spans 16 residues. Per germline, CDR1 MNHEY and CDR2 SVGAGI. Trimming took 2 bases from V and 3 from J, leaving 14 bases between them. The CDR3: CASSYEETPINQPQHF. The CDR3 DNA reads as TGTGCCAGCAGTTACGAGGAAACTCCTATCAATCAGCCCCAGCATTTT.

The V gene is TRBV30, the J gene TRBJ2-1, with 7 bases that match TRBD2. J lost 5 bases, V lost 2 bases, and 3 bases had no gene match. The CDR3 sequence is 13 residues long. Per the germline V gene, CDR1 is GTSNPN and CDR2 is SVGIG (reference sequence). The CDR3 sequence is CAWSRGTNNEQFF. DNA for the CDR3: TGTGCCTGGAGTCGGGGGACTAACAATGAGCAGTTCTTC.

The genes are TRBV6-5 and TRBJ2-1; TRBD2 matches 9 bases. The V and J ends lost 8 bases and 4 bases, in that order; junction bases with no gene match: 6. This CDR3 is 14 amino acids long. Germline V gene sequence: CDR1 MNHEY, CDR2 SVGAGI. This chain's CDR3 is CASYFGLAYNEQFF. Written as DNA, the CDR3 is TGTGCCAGCTATTTCGGACTAGCGTACAATGAGCAGTTCTTC.

The chain combines TRBV5-1 with TRBJ2-4, with 12 positions matching TRBD1. Germline CDR1 SGHRS, CDR2 YFSETQ. The CDR3 runs 18 residues. J lost 7 bases, V lost 0 bases, and 11 bases had no gene match. The CDR3 here is CASSLAGTGGSLWNIQYF. The DNA for the CDR3 is TGCGCCAGCAGCTTGGCCGGGACAGGGGGCTCCCTGTGGAACATTCAGTACTTC.

This chain connects TRBV5-4 to TRBJ1-1; D perhaps matches TRBD1 (6 bases). CDR1 is SGHNT and CDR2 is YYREEE in the germline V gene (reference sequence). V was cut by 4 bases and J by 6 bases, with 16 bases left in between. The CDR3 totals 14 residues. The CDR3 spells CASSVRDKSPEAFF. The CDR3 DNA sequence: TGTGCCAGCAGCGTCCGGGACAAGTCCCCTGAAGCTTTCTTT.

V is TRBV18 and J is TRBJ2-5, with 9 bases fitting TRBD2. J gave up 1 base and V 1 base, and 4 bases lay outside the gene matches. Germline loops: CDR1 KGHSH, CDR2 LQKENI. CDR3 length: 16 amino acids. The DNA for the CDR3 is TGTGCCAGCTCACCACGTTCTAGCGGGGCCCAAGAGACCCAGTACTTC. It is translated as CASSPRSSGAQETQYF.

J is TRBJ2-1 and V is TRBV25-1; 9 bases are shared with TRBD2. CDR1 and CDR2 from the germline V gene are MGHDK and SYGVNS. The CDR3 spans 16 residues. The ends lost 0 bases at V and 7 bases at J; junction bases unmatched: 7. The CDR3, as DNA: TGTGCCAGCAGTGAATACAAAGCGGGAGGAAGGAATGAGCAGTTCTTC. It codes for CASSEYKAGGRNEQFF.

This chain links TRBV5-6 with TRBJ2-5; D call uncertain. This CDR3 contains 13 residues. Germline-derived CDR1 and CDR2 are SGHDT and YYEEEE. Trimming shortened V by 4 bases and J by 4 bases, and 11 bases separated the two germline ends. As DNA, the CDR3 is TGTGCCAGCAGCACCCGGTCGGGAGAGACCCAGTACTTC. Translation: CASSTRSGETQYF.